The table lists the clone carrying this T cell receptor beta chain with many counts. Its target is not known. CDR3 length: 13 amino acids. Germline CDR1 and CDR2: LGHNT and FRNRAP. The germline V and J ends were trimmed by 7 bases and 6 bases, with 13 bases remaining between them. Preparation of the TCRbeta library used unique molecular identifiers. MiXCR was run by TCRdb on the PCR reads, yielding one entry per CDR3 protein. The data show nearly 200,000 distinct CDR3 sequences, just under 6.5% seen once. The data stem from a study of T-cell reconstitution after alpha-beta-depleted transplantation in children. Overall study findings and caveats: Several hundred expanded graft clones reportedly were the source of alpha-beta T cells about two months after transplant. Some patients' high day-60 TCRbeta diversity was traced to surviving recipient T cells and thymic progenitors. Newly generated T cells supplied most T-cell counts and diversity one year post-transplant.

The source was PBMCs, collected before TCRalphabeta/CD19-depleted stem cell transplant. The TCR comes from a girl under three years old with combined immunodeficiency, due to receive a stem cell transplant. The V call is TRBV12-5, the J call TRBJ2-1; D might be TRBD2 (6 bases). CDR3 coding DNA: TGTGCTAGTGCCAACTGGGACTTCAATGAGCAGTTCTTC. It codes for CASANWDFNEQFF.